Below, one TCR beta chain is given with its context. Its matching antigen is unknown. The planned depth of sequencing spanned 1 in 200,000 to 1 in 1 million T cells. Clones were sequenced by immunoSEQ multiplex PCR, and TCRdb holds only the in-frame ones, with some missing. The sample comprises some 27,000 clones, around 60% of which are singletons, and 5% to 5.5% rests with the top ten. The length of the CDR3 is 17 residues. CDR1 is MNHEY and CDR2 is SMNVEV in the germline V gene (reference sequence). V was clipped by 0 bases and J by 7 bases, with 21 bases between them. This sample is part of a study of cytotoxic CD8 clonotypes in ibrutinib-treated CLL. Study-level background: Results showed some 25 partial and 2 complete responses; following median around 73 months, around 14 remained remitted, approximately twelve advanced. Samples had a mean of roughly 260,000 productive templates and some 88,000 productive rearrangements. Study-wide results and limits: A difference in sampling times existed between sustained-remission and progressing patients.

The J gene is TRBJ1-2, the V gene TRBV27; possible D gene TRBD1, 6 bases. The source material was PBMCs, sampled before ibrutinib treatment. This receptor was taken from a human donor with chronic lymphocytic leukemia. The CDR3 here is CASSLSSGHPNMGGYTF. The CDR3 coding sequence is TGTGCCAGCAGTTTATCTTCGGGACACCCCAATATGGGTGGCTACACCTTC.